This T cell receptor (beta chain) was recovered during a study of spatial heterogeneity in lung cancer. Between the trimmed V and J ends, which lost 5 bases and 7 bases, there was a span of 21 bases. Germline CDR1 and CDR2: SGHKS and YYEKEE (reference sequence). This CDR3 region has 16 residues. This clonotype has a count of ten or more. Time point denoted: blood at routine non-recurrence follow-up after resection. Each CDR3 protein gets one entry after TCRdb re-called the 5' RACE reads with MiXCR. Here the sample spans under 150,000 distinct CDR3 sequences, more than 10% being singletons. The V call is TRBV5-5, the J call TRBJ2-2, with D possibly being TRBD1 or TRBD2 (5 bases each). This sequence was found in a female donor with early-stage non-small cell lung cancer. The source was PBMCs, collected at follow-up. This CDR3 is CASRATSGTKGGELFF. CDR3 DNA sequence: TGTGCCAGCAGAGCGACGTCCGGGACCAAGGGCGGGGAGCTGTTTTTT.